These 27 T cell receptor beta chains came from one sample sequenced in a study of OX40 agonist ivuxolimab in advanced cancers. Produced via immunoSEQ multiplex PCR; TCRdb's table is partial and in-frame only. The sample yields 10,000 to 15,000 clones, around 76% seen once. Sequenced material: CD4+ or CD8+ T cells sorted from blood, taken in a trial of the OX40 agonist ivuxolimab. These receptors all stem from an adult with an advanced solid tumor such as melanoma, head and neck, liver or kidney cancer.

The chain links TRBV27 to TRBJ2-7; no clear D. Trimming left V 0 bases short and J 7 bases short, with 10 bases between. The CDR3 is made up of 13 amino acids. The V gene's germline CDR1 is MNHEY and CDR2 SMNVEV (reference sequence). The chain's CDR3 is CASSLSPRREQYF. As DNA, the CDR3 is TGTGCCAGCAGTTTATCGCCCCGTCGAGAGCAGTACTTC.

The V call is TRBV28, the J call TRBJ1-5; D is possibly TRBD1 (5 bases). V was cut by 3 bases and J by 5 bases, with 17 bases left in between. The CDR3 extends over 16 amino acids. Germline values: CDR1 MDHEN, CDR2 SYDVKM. The CDR3, as DNA: TGTGCCAGCAGTTTGGAGGGGATCCTTTCGTATCAGCCCCAGCATTTT. Amino acid sequence: CASSLEGILSYQPQHF.

The rearrangement links TRBV10-3 to TRBJ2-3; possibly TRBD2 for D (5 bases). There are 16 residues in the CDR3. Looked up from germline, CDR1 is ENHRY and CDR2 is SYGVKD. Trimming removed 0 bases from V and 2 bases from J, with 12 bases in between. CDR3 coding DNA: TGTGCCATCAGTGAGTCTAATAGCGCGACCACAGATACGCAGTATTTT. Amino acid sequence: CAISESNSATTDTQYF.

Here the CDR3 DNA reads TGTGCCTGGTCGACAGGACCCCCTTCACCCCTCCACTTT. This translates into CAWSTGPPSPLHF. This rearrangement joins TRBV30 to TRBJ1-6, with D possibly matching TRBD1 (6 bases). Germline lookup yields CDR1 GTSNPN and CDR2 SVGIG (reference sequence). The CDR3 contains 13 residues. Trimming left V 5 bases short and J 9 bases short, with 14 bases between.

The CDR3: CASSLVSRQGSNQPQHF. CDR3 nucleotide sequence: TGTGCCAGCAGCTTAGTGTCCCGGCAGGGTAGCAATCAGCCCCAGCATTTT. V usage is TRBV7-8 and J usage is TRBJ1-5; possible D gene TRBD1, 5 bases. This CDR3 comprises 17 residues. The V gene lost 1 base and the J gene lost 0 bases, with 13 bases spanning the gap. Germline CDR1 reads SGHVS; CDR2 reads FQNEAQ.

The J gene is TRBJ2-1, the V gene TRBV11-1; D is uncertain. V lost 3 bases and J 2 bases, leaving 14 bases between the germline ends. CDR1 and CDR2 from the germline V gene are SGHAT and FQDESV (reference sequence). The CDR3 covers 16 residues. This CDR3 reads CASSFMGIDAYNEQFF. The CDR3 coding sequence is TGTGCCAGCAGCTTCATGGGCATTGACGCCTACAATGAGCAGTTCTTC.

This chain links TRBV6-1 with TRBJ2-7; TRBD1 is a possible D gene (5 bases). Trimming left V 1 base short and J 1 base short, with 8 bases between. The CDR3 length is 14 residues. In germline, CDR1 is MNHNS, CDR2 SASEGT. The DNA of the CDR3 is TGTGCCAGCAGTGAAGGCGCAGGGTCCTACGAGCAGTACTTC. It yields the protein CASSEGAGSYEQYF.

This chain joins TRBV5-1 and TRBJ1-2; unclear D gene. V was clipped by 1 base and J by 1 base, with 20 bases between them. CDR3 size: 18 residues. The germline V gene encodes CDR1 SGHRS and CDR2 YFSETQ. Here the CDR3 reads CASSLRLSREGYNYGYTF. CDR3 nucleotide sequence: TGCGCCAGCAGCTTGAGGCTCAGCCGCGAAGGGTATAACTATGGCTACACCTTC.

The chain combines TRBV6-4 with TRBJ2-3, with TRBD2 identical over 8 bases. Per germline, CDR1 MRHNA and CDR2 SNTAGT. V lost 3 bases, J lost 4 bases, and 6 bases stayed unmatched. CDR3 size: 15 residues. The CDR3 DNA reads as TGTGCCAGCAGTGAGGGGGCCGGGAGGGCAGATACGCAGTATTTT. Translation: CASSEGAGRADTQYF.

The CDR3 reads CASSQYYEQYF. The CDR3 DNA reads as TGCGCCAGCAGCCAATACTACGAGCAGTACTTC. This chain joins TRBV5-1 and TRBJ2-7, with D uncertain. The CDR3 loop spans 11 amino acids. Germline values: CDR1 SGHRS, CDR2 YFSETQ. Trimming shortened V by 4 bases and J by 3 bases, and 5 bases separated the two germline ends.

This clone is medium-sized in the sample. Other DNA sequences within the sample encode an identical CDR3. The CDR3 spells CAIRRGGVNNEQFF. CDR3 nucleotide sequence: TGTGCCATCCGGAGGGGCGGGGTAAACAATGAGCAGTTCTTC. The chain links TRBV27 to TRBJ2-1, with D maybe TRBD2 (6 bases). The CDR3 consists of 14 residues. Germline V gene lookup returns CDR1 MNHEY and CDR2 SMNVEV (reference sequence). V was pared by 10 bases and J by 5 bases, with 18 bases between.

The chain carries TRBV9 and TRBJ2-5, with 11 bases fitting TRBD1. The CDR3 runs 15 residues. The J segment lost 5 bases and the V segment lost 4 bases, leaving 7 bases of the junction unmatched. Germline CDR1 reads SGDLS; CDR2 reads YYNGEE. The CDR3 spells CASSPRTGGAETQYF. The CDR3, as DNA: TGTGCCAGCAGCCCTCGGACAGGGGGCGCGGAGACCCAGTACTTC.

This clone came up a few times. The chain has TRBV5-1 and TRBJ2-7; 12 bases are a match to TRBD1. The V gene end was trimmed by 3 bases and the J gene end by 4 bases; junction bases not matched to a gene: 5. Germline CDR1 and CDR2: SGHRS and YFSETQ. CDR3 length: 15 amino acids. The CDR3 DNA sequence: TGCGCCAGCAGCTACGGGACAGGGGGCCAATACGAGCAGTACTTC. It is translated as CASSYGTGGQYEQYF.

V and J are TRBV19 and TRBJ2-2; 9 bases fit TRBD1. The V and J ends lost 5 bases and 3 bases, in that order; junction bases with no gene match: 4. This CDR3 has 15 amino acids. Germline CDR1 LNHDA, CDR2 SQIVND (reference sequence). CDR3 DNA sequence: TGTGCCAGTAGTCCCTGGACAGGGGACACCGGGGAGCTGTTTTTT. As protein: CASSPWTGDTGELFF. The whole variable domain, filled in from reference TRBV19 and TRBJ2-2, reads DGGITQSPKYLFRKEGQNVTLSCEQNLNHDAMYWYRQDPGQGLRLIYYSQIVNDFQKGDIAEGYSVSREKKESFPLTVTSAQKNPTAFYLCASSPWTGDTGELFFGEGSRLTVL.

The chain has TRBV7-3 and TRBJ2-6, with a possible D match to TRBD1 (5 bases). The germline V gene has CDR1 SGHTA and CDR2 FQGTGA. The ends were cut back, 5 bases at V and 7 bases at J, with 24 bases in the middle. CDR3 length: 18 residues. The CDR3 region has the DNA TGTGCCAGCAGCCCCTTCGATGACAGTACTCTGGGAGCCAACGTCCTGACTTTC. It yields the protein CASSPFDDSTLGANVLTF.

The chain is built from TRBV7-6 and TRBJ2-3; 10 bases match TRBD2. Looked up from germline, CDR1 is SGHVS and CDR2 is FNYEAQ. The CDR3 consists of 15 residues. Losses at the gene ends were 5 bases for V and 4 bases for J; bases not matched to a gene: 6. The CDR3 loop reads CASSPPSGSPDTQYF. As DNA, the CDR3 is TGTGCCAGCAGCCCCCCTAGCGGGAGTCCAGATACGCAGTATTTT. Full variable domain (remainder filled in from reference TRBV7-6 and TRBJ2-3): GAGVSQSPRYKVTKRGQDVALRCDPISGHVSLYWYRQALGQGPEFLTYFNYEAQQDKSGLPNDRFSAERPEGSISTLTIQRTEQRDSAMYRCASSPPSGSPDTQYFGPGTRLTVL.

A few counts support this clone. This chain links TRBV5-6 with TRBJ2-5; 7 bases line up with TRBD1. The germline gives CDR1 SGHDT, CDR2 YYEEEE. This CDR3 is 16 amino acids long. After removal of 0 bases from V and 6 bases from J, the junction contained 11 bases not matched to a gene. The CDR3: CASSLVSGRGRQTQYF. The CDR3 DNA reads as TGTGCCAGCAGCTTGGTTTCGGGTAGGGGGCGACAGACCCAGTACTTC.

The V and J genes are TRBV4-1 and TRBJ2-1, with 13 bases identical to TRBD2. CDR1 and CDR2 (germline): MGHRA, YSYEKL. The trim removed 4 bases at V and 7 bases at J, leaving 7 bases unmatched. This CDR3 is 16 amino acids long. The CDR3 DNA reads as TGCGCCAGCAGCCCACTAGCGGGAGGGTCCCTTAATGAGCAGTTCTTC. Its translation is CASSPLAGGSLNEQFF.

This clone was detected a few times. The chain employs TRBV9 and TRBJ1-2; 10 nucleotides line up with TRBD1. Trimming removed 6 bases from V and 4 bases from J; junction bases left unmatched: 6. CDR1 and CDR2 from the germline V gene are SGDLS and YYNGEE. The CDR3 spans 14 residues. CDR3 bases: TGTGCCAGCAACGGACAGGGGGGTGTCTATGGCTACACCTTC. It encodes CASNGQGGVYGYTF. The full variable domain, its missing parts supplied by reference TRBV9 and TRBJ1-2, is DSGVTQTPKHLITATGQRVTLRCSPRSGDLSVYWYQQSLDQGLQFLIQYYNGEERAKGNILERFSAQQFPDLHSELNLSSLELGDSALYFCASNGQGGVYGYTFGSGTRLTVV.

The chain has TRBV27 and TRBJ1-5, with TRBD1 identical over 7 bases. Losses at the gene ends were 4 bases for V and 0 bases for J; bases not matched to a gene: 9. In germline, CDR1 is MNHEY, CDR2 SMNVEV (reference sequence). The CDR3 is made up of 17 amino acids. The CDR3 loop reads CASSSNRGQYSNQPQHF. CDR3 in DNA: TGTGCCAGCAGTTCCAACAGGGGCCAATATAGCAATCAGCCCCAGCATTTT.

This clone was recorded only once. This chain uses TRBV5-1 with TRBJ2-7; D possibly corresponds to TRBD1 (6 bases). The germline V gene has CDR1 SGHRS and CDR2 YFSETQ. V lost 0 bases to trimming and J lost 5 bases, with 15 bases between them. There are 15 residues in the CDR3. CDR3 region: CASSLVHRDQDEQYF. The CDR3 coding sequence is TGCGCCAGCAGCTTGGTTCACAGGGATCAAGACGAGCAGTACTTC.

The J gene is TRBJ2-6, the V gene TRBV7-3; D might be TRBD2 (6 bases). Per the germline V gene, CDR1 is SGHTA and CDR2 is FQGTGA. The CDR3 is 17 amino acids. The germline V and J ends were trimmed by 4 bases and 0 bases, with 13 bases remaining between them. In DNA form, the CDR3 reads TGTGCCAGCAGCTCAGGGACTCCCAGCTCTGGGGCCAACGTCCTGACTTTC. Protein product: CASSSGTPSSGANVLTF.

The J gene is TRBJ2-7, the V gene TRBV6-1, with 10 bases aligning to TRBD2. After removal of 1 base from V and 2 bases from J, the junction contained 5 bases not matched to a gene. Germline assignment: CDR1 MNHNS and CDR2 SASEGT. The CDR3 runs to 16 residues. The CDR3 region is CASSEDQLAGTYEQYF. CDR3 DNA: TGTGCCAGCAGTGAAGACCAACTAGCGGGAACCTACGAGCAGTACTTC.

This clone has a handful of counts. The chain couples TRBV6-1 to TRBJ1-2, with D uncertain. The ends were cut back, 10 bases at V and 7 bases at J, with 13 bases in the middle. The V gene's germline CDR1 is MNHNS and CDR2 SASEGT. The CDR3 is 11 amino acids. The CDR3, as DNA: TGTGCCACCCGGTATCAGGCTGGCTACACCTTC. As protein: CATRYQAGYTF.

The chain has TRBV27 and TRBJ2-1; TRBD2 matches 9 bases. The germline V gene encodes CDR1 MNHEY and CDR2 SMNVEV (reference sequence). The CDR3 is 15 residues long. V lost 2 bases to trimming and J lost 4 bases; unmatched junction nucleotides: 3. CDR3 DNA: TGTGCCAGCAGTTTAGCGGGAGGGGCTTACAATGAGCAGTTCTTC. This translates into CASSLAGGAYNEQFF.

The chain joins TRBV30 to TRBJ2-7; D unresolved. Germline V gene sequence: CDR1 GTSNPN, CDR2 SVGIG (reference sequence). This CDR3 is 13 amino acids long. V lost 3 bases and J 0 bases, leaving 9 bases between the germline ends. The CDR3 nucleotides are TGTGCCTGGAGGGGTGGGAACTCCTACGAGCAGTACTTC. Its translation is CAWRGGNSYEQYF.

At least ten counts were recorded for this clone. The chain carries TRBV7-9 and TRBJ2-7; TRBD1 agrees at 10 bases. This CDR3 is built from 17 residues. Germline CDR1 is SEHNR and CDR2 is FQNEAQ (reference sequence). J was trimmed by 4 bases and V by 0 bases; bases with no gene match: 9. CDR3 loop: CASSLAYPGTGVYEQYF. CDR3 DNA: TGTGCCAGCAGCTTAGCGTACCCCGGGACAGGGGTATACGAGCAGTACTTC.